What follows are 27 T cell receptor beta chains derived from one specimen sequenced in a study of T-cell reconstitution after alpha-beta-depleted transplantation in children. It was with unique molecular identifiers that the TCRbeta library was prepared. One entry per CDR3 protein results from TCRdb running MiXCR on the PCR reads. The top ten clones hold 18% of a sample with 60,000 to 70,000 distinct CDR3 sequences, 4.9% of them seen once. The sequenced sample was PBMCs, mostly from graft donor cells, obtained 180 days after TCRalphabeta/CD19-depleted stem cell transplant. The source of these receptors is a boy younger than two who had a stem cell transplant for acute myeloid leukemia, so the T cells may come from the graft donor.

This clonotype was recorded many times. This chain connects TRBV25-1 to TRBJ2-5; the D is unclear. V was trimmed by 9 bases and J by 5 bases, leaving 7 bases between them. Germline V gene sequence: CDR1 MGHDK, CDR2 SYGVNS. The CDR3 totals 10 residues. CDR3: CASKQETQYF. The CDR3 nucleotides are TGTGCCAGTAAACAGGAGACCCAGTACTTC.

This clonotype has ten or more counts. The chain joins TRBV2 to TRBJ2-3, with 7 bases identical to TRBD1. The germline gives CDR1 SNHLY, CDR2 FYNNEI. V trimming: 7 bases; J trimming: 0 bases; junction bases outside the gene matches: 7. The CDR3 is 15 amino acids. The CDR3 DNA sequence: TGTGCCAGCAACCCAGGGGGTTATAGCACAGATACGCAGTATTTT. Its protein is CASNPGGYSTDTQYF.

This clonotype was recorded at least ten times. The chain carries TRBV7-7 and TRBJ2-2; D call uncertain. Germline assignment: CDR1 SSHAT and CDR2 FNYEAQ (reference sequence). V was clipped by 4 bases and J by 0 bases, with 12 bases between them. The CDR3 spans 16 residues. As DNA, the CDR3 is TGTGCCAGCAGCTCCCTCTCAATCGCGAACACCGGGGAGCTGTTTTTT. The encoded protein is CASSSLSIANTGELFF. Looking up the rest from reference TRBV7-7 and TRBJ2-2 gives the full variable domain: GAGVSQSPRYKVTKRGQDVTLRCDPISSHATLYWYQQALGQGPEFLTYFNYEAQPDKSGLPSDRFSAERPEGSISTLTIQRTEQRDSAMYRCASSSLSIANTGELFFGEGSRLTVL.

The rearrangement uses TRBV28 and TRBJ2-2; the D gene is possibly TRBD1 (6 bases). The CDR3 runs to 14 residues. Germline V lookup: CDR1 MDHEN, CDR2 SYDVKM. V was cut by 2 bases and J by 3 bases, with 7 bases left in between. The CDR3 region is CASSLRTDTGELFF. CDR3 bases: TGTGCCAGCAGTTTAAGGACAGACACCGGGGAGCTGTTTTTT.

This clonotype has ten or more counts. CDR3 in amino acids: CAISESRTVGGYEQYF. The CDR3 DNA sequence: TGTGCCATCAGTGAGTCGCGGACCGTTGGGGGCTACGAGCAGTACTTC. The chain carries TRBV10-3 and TRBJ2-7; D tentatively fits TRBD1 or TRBD2 (5 bases each). V lost 0 bases to trimming and J lost 3 bases, with 15 bases between them. This CDR3 is 16 amino acids long. The germline V gene encodes CDR1 ENHRY and CDR2 SYGVKD.

This clonotype was counted many times. The chain has TRBV10-3 and TRBJ2-4; D unresolved. V lost 0 bases to trimming and J lost 7 bases, with 16 bases between them. The CDR3 sequence is 16 residues long. CDR1 is ENHRY, CDR2 SYGVKD, per germline. CDR3 in amino acids: CAISESIVLATNIQYF. DNA for the CDR3: TGTGCCATCAGTGAGTCCATCGTCCTGGCAACCAACATTCAGTACTTC.

This clonotype was seen many times. The gene calls are TRBV29-1 and TRBJ2-4; D tentatively fits TRBD1 or TRBD2 (6 bases each). With 6 bases removed from V and 3 bases from J, the gap between germline ends came to 24 bases. The CDR3 consists of 17 residues. Germline assignment: CDR1 SQVTM and CDR2 ANQGSEA. This CDR3 reads CSVGGAGGSWGKNIQYF. CDR3 nucleotide sequence: TGCAGCGTCGGAGGGGCCGGGGGCTCATGGGGCAAAAACATTCAGTACTTC.

Concerning this clonotype itself: One end of the junction varies from germline; a read error may be responsible. The genes are TRBV6-7 and TRBJ2-1, with TRBD1 matching 7 bases. TRBV6-7 counts as an open reading frame of uncertain function. This CDR3 comprises 18 residues. DNA of the CDR3: TGTGCCTGCAGTTCTAGGTGGGACAGTCTCCCCTCCTACAATGAGCAGTTCTTC. Amino acids: CACSSRWDSLPSYNEQFF.

At least ten counts were recorded for this clonotype. The J gene is TRBJ1-2, the V gene TRBV28; TRBD1 matches 7 bases. The germline gives CDR1 MDHEN, CDR2 SYDVKM. This CDR3 is built from 11 residues. V shed 6 bases and J 7 bases; nucleotides not matched to a gene: 2. The CDR3 protein is CASSNRGGYTF. DNA of the CDR3: TGTGCCAGCAGCAACAGGGGTGGCTACACCTTC.

This clonotype was detected ten times or more. This chain connects TRBV28 to TRBJ1-4; 7 positions match TRBD1. CDR1 is MDHEN, CDR2 SYDVKM, per germline. CDR3 length: 13 amino acids. The V and J ends lost 6 bases and 6 bases, in that order; junction bases with no gene match: 4. The CDR3 here is CASRRQGYEKLFF. DNA for the CDR3: TGTGCCAGCAGGCGACAGGGTTATGAAAAACTGTTTTTT.

This clonotype was counted many times. Mismatch with germline at one junction end may stem from a read error. J is TRBJ1-4 and V is TRBV7-2, with D hard to call. There are 13 residues in the CDR3. Germline CDR1 reads SGHTA; CDR2 reads FQGNSA. The CDR3 DNA reads TGTGCCAGCAGCCCCGATACTTTAGAAAACCTGTTTTTT. This translates into CASSPDTLENLFF.

This clonotype was seen at least ten times. This chain joins TRBV3-1 and TRBJ1-6; a weak D match, TRBD1 (5 bases). The CDR3 runs to 15 residues. V lost 4 bases and J 7 bases, leaving 14 bases between the germline ends. Germline CDR1 and CDR2: LGHDT and YNNKEL (reference sequence). The CDR3 region is CASSRWGGENSPLHF. The CDR3 bases are TGTGCCAGCAGCCGTTGGGGGGGTGAGAATTCACCCCTCCACTTT.

This clonotype was found many times. The chain combines TRBV10-3 with TRBJ2-3; either TRBD1 or TRBD2 may supply D (5 bases each). The germline gives CDR1 ENHRY, CDR2 SYGVKD. The CDR3 has 12 amino acids. The V and J ends lost 2 bases and 6 bases respectively, with 6 bases between them. The CDR3 sequence: CAISEGGDTQYF. As DNA, the CDR3 is TGTGCCATCAGTGAGGGGGGTGATACGCAGTATTTT.

In its sample, this clonotype was seen many times. The CDR3 coding sequence is TGTGCCAGCAGGACCTGGGGGGGAACGGGAACCGGGGAGCTGTTTTTT. Translated: CASRTWGGTGTGELFF. V is TRBV27 and J is TRBJ2-2; the match to TRBD2 covers 7 bases. The CDR3 length is 16 residues. The V gene end was trimmed by 6 bases and the J gene end by 5 bases; junction bases not matched to a gene: 12. Germline V lookup: CDR1 MNHEY, CDR2 SMNVEV (reference sequence).

This clonotype was seen at least ten times. The rearrangement joins TRBV2 to TRBJ1-5, with 9 bases fitting TRBD1. With 6 bases clipped from V and 6 bases from J, the junction kept 9 bases outside the gene matches. The CDR3 runs 15 residues. CDR1 and CDR2 from the germline V gene are SNHLY and FYNNEI. Here the CDR3 reads CASSRGQGISQPQHF. The CDR3 region has the DNA TGTGCCAGCAGCAGAGGACAGGGGATAAGTCAGCCCCAGCATTTT.

This clonotype was counted many times. V and J are TRBV20-1 and TRBJ2-3; 9 bases fit TRBD1. This CDR3 spans 14 amino acids. V gave up 2 bases and J gave up 5 bases; unmatched junction bases: 5. The germline CDR1 and CDR2 sequences are DFQATT and SNEGSKA (reference sequence). In DNA form, the CDR3 reads TGCAGTGCTAGACGGACAGGGGTGAAAGATACGCAGTATTTT. This sequence encodes CSARRTGVKDTQYF.

This clonotype was recorded many times. The chain carries TRBV5-4 and TRBJ1-2; 8 nucleotides align to TRBD1. This CDR3 has 14 residues. Germline CDR1 reads SGHNT; CDR2 reads YYREEE (reference sequence). J was trimmed by 4 bases and V by 4 bases; bases with no gene match: 6. The CDR3 DNA sequence: TGTGCCAGCAGCCGACAGGGGATTTCCTATGGCTACACCTTC. Its translation: CASSRQGISYGYTF.

The sample holds many counts of this clonotype. The V call is TRBV20-1, the J call TRBJ2-4; weak D call: TRBD1 (6 bases). Germline loops: CDR1 DFQATT, CDR2 SNEGSKA (reference sequence). This CDR3 has 13 residues. Trimming stripped 6 bases from V and 10 bases from J, with 19 bases between. The CDR3 region has the DNA TGCAGTGCCCCGGTGCTGACAGGCGGAATTCAGTACTTC. This translates into CSAPVLTGGIQYF.

This clonotype has a count of ten or more. CDR3: CASSSPETGSTDTQYF. The CDR3 bases are TGTGCCAGCAGCTCCCCGGAGACAGGCAGCACAGATACGCAGTATTTT. V gene TRBV7-8 combines with J gene TRBJ2-3, with D possibly being TRBD1 (6 bases). CDR1 and CDR2 (germline): SGHVS, FQNEAQ. There are 16 residues in the CDR3. V lost 4 bases and J lost 0, with 14 bases in between. The full variable domain, its missing parts supplied by reference TRBV7-8 and TRBJ2-3, is GAGVSQSPRYKVAKRGQDVALRCDPISGHVSLFWYQQALGQGPEFLTYFQNEAQLDKSGLPSDRFFAERPEGSVSTLKIQRTQQEDSAVYLCASSSPETGSTDTQYFGPGTRLTVL.

This clonotype was seen many times. V gene TRBV4-2 combines with J gene TRBJ1-6; TRBD1 matches 7 bases. CDR1 is LGHNA, CDR2 YNFKEQ, per germline. The CDR3 totals 15 residues. V shed 6 bases, J shed 8 bases, and the junction held 10 bases outside the gene matches. The CDR3 DNA sequence: TGTGCCAGCAGTGTCGGACAGGCGAAATATTCACCCCTCCACTTT. This translates into CASSVGQAKYSPLHF.

This clonotype showed up many times. The V and J genes are TRBV20-1 and TRBJ2-7; TRBD2 aligns across 9 bases. CDR1 and CDR2 (germline): DFQATT, SNEGSKA (reference sequence). This CDR3 has 15 amino acids. The J segment lost 1 base and the V segment lost 3 bases, leaving 7 bases of the junction unmatched. In DNA, the CDR3 is TGCAGTGCTAGTGGCGGGGGGGCCCAATCCTACGAGCAGTACTTC. It yields the protein CSASGGGAQSYEQYF.

This clonotype was counted ten times or more. V is TRBV20-1 and J is TRBJ1-2; D remains unclear. This CDR3 is built from 12 residues. Germline CDR1 and CDR2: DFQATT and SNEGSKA (reference sequence). Between the trimmed V and J ends, which lost 6 bases and 4 bases, there was a span of 12 bases. For the CDR3, the DNA is TGCAGTGCGCGGACTGGAAGCTATGGCTACACCTTC. This sequence encodes CSARTGSYGYTF.

This clonotype was detected ten times or more. V usage is TRBV6-5 and J usage is TRBJ1-2; TRBD1 is a possible D gene (5 bases). The V gene's germline CDR1 is MNHEY and CDR2 SVGAGI. The CDR3 has 13 amino acids. V lost 2 bases and J lost 8, with 12 bases in between. CDR3 loop: CASSYAGKEGYTF. For the CDR3, the DNA is TGTGCCAGCAGTTACGCAGGGAAGGAGGGCTACACCTTC.

This clonotype was counted at least ten times. The chain has TRBV10-3 and TRBJ2-1; tentative D call: TRBD1 (6 bases). V dropped 4 bases and J dropped 8 bases, with 6 bases sitting between them. CDR1 is ENHRY, CDR2 SYGVKD, per germline. The CDR3 is 11 residues long. Here the CDR3 DNA reads TGTGCCATCAGTGCAGGGGATGAGCAGTTCTTC. Its translation: CAISAGDEQFF.

In its sample, this clonotype was seen many times. The chain has TRBV3-1 and TRBJ1-1, with D unresolved. The CDR3 has 15 amino acids. The V gene's germline CDR1 is LGHDT and CDR2 YNNKEL (reference sequence). V lost 3 bases and J 0 bases, leaving 11 bases between the germline ends. Here the CDR3 DNA reads TGTGCCAGCAGCCATGCAAGAAGCGTGAACACTGAAGCTTTCTTT. Its translation is CASSHARSVNTEAFF.

This clonotype has a handful of counts. The rearrangement uses TRBV11-2 and TRBJ2-5, with a weak D call TRBD1 (5 bases). Deletions cut 6 bases from V and 2 bases from J, with 16 bases between. Looked up from germline, CDR1 is SGHAT and CDR2 is FQNNGV. The CDR3 runs 15 residues. CDR3 in amino acids: CASRPRVLPQETQYF. The DNA for the CDR3 is TGTGCCAGCAGGCCCAGGGTATTGCCTCAAGAGACCCAGTACTTC.

This clonotype was seen many times. This rearrangement joins TRBV28 to TRBJ1-5, with D maybe TRBD1 (5 bases). The CDR3 sequence is 16 residues long. Germline assignment: CDR1 MDHEN and CDR2 SYDVKM. Trimming took off 2 bases at V and 6 bases at J, with 17 bases between the two ends. The CDR3 nucleotides read TGTGCCAGCAGTTTAACGGGGACCAGGCCCAGTCAGCCCCAGCATTTT. This sequence encodes CASSLTGTRPSQPQHF.